This is a list of T cell receptor beta chains from one sample in a study of T cells after yellow fever vaccination. TCRdb reprocessed the 5' RACE reads with MiXCR, giving one entry per CDR3 protein. Here the sample spans about 630,000 distinct CDR3 sequences, approximately 13% being singletons. The sample was PBMCs, taken on the day of the yellow fever booster vaccination. The receptors derive from a man aged 25-45 years who received the YFV17D yellow fever vaccine. The CDR3 runs from the conserved cysteine through the conserved F or W. The D gene is left open where the match is weak. The size field is filled for only some rows; it gives once, few, many or a size class.

>TRBJ2-4|.|few|TRBV5-4
CASSFKGVEDIQYF
TGTGCCAGCAGCTTTAAGGGAGTAGAAGACATTCAGTACTTC
>TRBJ1-5|TRBD1|few|TRBV7-9
CASSLGWDSDYNQPQHF
TGTGCCAGCAGCTTAGGGTGGGACAGCGATTACAATCAGCCCCAGCATTTT
>TRBJ2-3|TRBD2|few|TRBV7-3
CASSQGIAGGTQYF
TGTGCCAGCAGCCAAGGGATAGCGGGAGGCACGCAGTATTTT
>TRBJ2-1|TRBD2|few|TRBV10-3
CAISQTSYEQFF
TGTGCCATCAGTCAGACTAGCTATGAGCAGTTCTTC
>TRBJ2-1|TRBD1|.|TRBV29-1
CSVGPLPGQALFEQFF
TGCAGCGTTGGTCCCTTACCGGGACAGGCCTTGTTTGAGCAGTTCTTC
>TRBJ2-1|TRBD2|few|TRBV20-1
CSARLPGLAKNEQFF
TGCAGTGCTAGGTTACCGGGACTAGCGAAGAATGAGCAGTTCTTC
>TRBJ1-5|.|.|TRBV5-1
CASSLDTGNQPQHF
TGCGCCAGCAGTCTGGACACCGGCAATCAGCCCCAGCATTTT
>TRBJ2-5|TRBD2|few|TRBV7-2
CASSLELAGGLETQYF
TGTGCCAGCAGCTTGGAACTAGCGGGAGGGCTGGAGACCCAGTACTTC
>TRBJ2-3|TRBD2|.|TRBV7-2
CASSLALAGTADTQYF
TGTGCCAGCAGCTTAGCACTAGCGGGGACGGCGGATACGCAGTATTTT
>TRBJ2-3|.|.|TRBV29-1
CSVMVRMADTQYF
TGCAGCGTTATGGTCCGGATGGCAGATACGCAGTATTTT
>TRBJ2-5|TRBD1|.|TRBV10-3
CAISETPQGLETQYF
TGTGCCATCAGTGAGACCCCACAGGGGTTGGAGACCCAGTACTTC
>TRBJ2-7|TRBD2|.|TRBV27
CASSLIRLAGVGEQYF
TGTGCCAGCAGTTTAATAAGGCTAGCGGGAGTCGGCGAGCAGTACTTC
>TRBJ2-7|.|.|TRBV7-9
CASSSPIQETYEQYF
TGTGCCAGCAGCTCCCCTATACAGGAGACCTACGAGCAGTACTTC
>TRBJ2-2|.|many|TRBV29-1
CSVRWNTGELFF
TGCAGCGTTAGATGGAACACCGGGGAGCTGTTTTTT
>TRBJ2-1|TRBD2|.|TRBV5-1
CASNRRMVAGFHEQFF
TGCGCCAGCAACCGCCGTATGGTAGCGGGATTCCATGAGCAGTTCTTC
>TRBJ2-7|.|few|TRBV20-1
CSARDGTPTYEQYF
TGCAGTGCTAGAGATGGGACCCCAACCTACGAGCAGTACTTC
>TRBJ2-1|.|many|TRBV6-2/TRBV6-3
CASSYSDSYNEQFF
TGTGCCAGCAGTTACTCGGACTCCTACAATGAGCAGTTCTTC
>TRBJ2-1|.|few|TRBV5-1
CASSLSTRSEQFF
TGCGCCAGCAGCCTTTCGACTAGGAGTGAGCAGTTCTTC
>TRBJ2-5|.|.|TRBV28
CASSFGARAQETQYF
TGTGCCAGCAGTTTCGGAGCTCGGGCTCAAGAGACCCAGTACTTC
>TRBJ1-2|.|.|TRBV19
CATRDPGDYGYTF
TGTGCCACCAGGGACCCCGGGGACTATGGCTACACCTTC
>TRBJ1-2|.|few|TRBV14
CASSQGGATPNYGYTF
TGTGCCAGCAGCCAAGGTGGCGCGACCCCCAACTATGGCTACACCTTC
>TRBJ2-5|TRBD1|.|TRBV28
CASSLFYRDRGETQYF
TGTGCCAGCAGTTTATTCTATCGGGACAGGGGTGAGACCCAGTACTTC
>TRBJ2-1|.|few|TRBV5-1
CASSLLSSNEQFF
TGCGCCAGCAGCTTACTTAGTAGCAATGAGCAGTTCTTC
>TRBJ2-3|.|few|TRBV5-1
CASSWPIAAGSTDTQYF
TGCGCCAGCAGCTGGCCGATAGCGGCTGGGAGCACAGATACGCAGTATTTT
>TRBJ2-2|TRBD1|.|TRBV12-3/TRBV12-4
CASSSTGGPGELFF
TGTGCCAGCAGTTCCACAGGGGGCCCCGGGGAGCTGTTTTTT
>TRBJ2-7|.|many|TRBV20-1
CSAPFQGPTGTAWVF
TGCAGTGCTCCTTTCCAGGGGCCAACAGGAACTGCGTGGGTTTTC
>TRBJ2-1|TRBD2|.|TRBV29-1
CSVEASGPHNEQFF
TGCAGCGTTGAAGCTAGCGGACCTCACAATGAGCAGTTCTTC
>TRBJ2-3|TRBD2|few|TRBV5-1
CASSLGLAGVKTDTQYF
TGCGCCAGCAGCTTGGGGCTAGCGGGAGTTAAGACAGATACGCAGTATTTT
>TRBJ2-1|.|.|TRBV12-3/TRBV12-4
CASSFRLGADEQFF
TGTGCCAGCAGTTTTAGACTAGGGGCAGATGAGCAGTTCTTC
>TRBJ2-2|TRBD2|.|TRBV20-1
CCARDTGRAEYGELFF
TGCTGTGCTAGAGATACCGGGAGGGCCGAATATGGGGAGCTGTTTTTT
>TRBJ1-5|TRBD1|few|TRBV12-3/TRBV12-4
CASTPTGFSNQPQHF
TGTGCCAGCACCCCGACAGGGTTTAGCAATCAGCCCCAGCATTTT
>TRBJ2-4|TRBD2|few|TRBV20-1
CSASTGGKNIQYF
TGCAGTGCTAGCACGGGAGGCAAAAACATTCAGTACTTC
>TRBJ2-3|TRBD2|.|TRBV27
CASSTYSGSTDTQYF
TGTGCCAGCAGTACCTATAGCGGGAGCACAGATACGCAGTATTTT
>TRBJ2-2|TRBD2|.|TRBV12-3/TRBV12-4
CASSPRGSVYTGELFF
TGTGCCAGCAGCCCGCGCGGGAGTGTTTACACCGGGGAGCTGTTTTTT
>TRBJ1-1|.|.|TRBV6-5
CASSSGTRAFF
TGTGCCAGCAGCTCCGGGACCCGAGCTTTCTTT
>TRBJ2-1|TRBD2|.|TRBV5-1
CASSLVPGRAYNEQFF
TGCGCCAGCAGCTTGGTTCCCGGGAGGGCTTACAATGAGCAGTTCTTC
>TRBJ1-2|.|.|TRBV5-5
CASSSGQLNNYGYTF
TGTGCCAGCAGCTCTGGTCAGCTCAATAACTATGGCTACACCTTC
>TRBJ2-5|TRBD1|.|TRBV6-1
CASSNPDRGETQYF
TGTGCCAGCAGCAACCCGGACAGGGGAGAGACCCAGTACTTC
>TRBJ1-5|.|.|TRBV20-1
CSASAGGNQPQHF
TGCAGTGCTAGCGCGGGGGGCAATCAGCCCCAGCATTTT
>TRBJ2-7|.|.|TRBV7-2
CASSSDGTSNYEQYF
TGTGCCAGCAGCTCAGACGGGACTTCGAACTACGAGCAGTACTTC
>TRBJ2-3|.|.|TRBV12-3/TRBV12-4
CASSPSGDTDTQYF
TGTGCCAGCAGTCCGAGCGGCGACACAGATACGCAGTATTTT
>TRBJ2-1|TRBD2|few|TRBV30
CAWKWGLAGNEQFF
TGTGCCTGGAAATGGGGCCTAGCGGGAAATGAGCAGTTCTTC
>TRBJ2-7|TRBD1|many|TRBV7-2
CASSRRGGGVTYEQYF
TGTGCCAGCAGTCGCCGAGGGGGCGGAGTTACCTACGAGCAGTACTTC
>TRBJ2-6|.|few|TRBV7-9
CASSLSRTGANVLTF
TGTGCCAGCAGCTTAAGCAGAACTGGGGCCAACGTCCTGACTTTC
>TRBJ2-1|.|many|TRBV6-5
CASRLGASGYNEQFF
TGTGCCAGCCGTTTGGGGGCTAGCGGTTACAATGAGCAGTTCTTC
>TRBJ1-5|.|.|TRBV20-1
CSAGPPGREPQHF
TGCAGTGCGGGGCCCCCGGGTCGGGAGCCCCAGCATTTT
>TRBJ2-7|TRBD2|.|TRBV27
CASSDIAGQSYEQYF
TGTGCCAGCAGTGACATAGCGGGCCAATCCTACGAGCAGTACTTC
>TRBJ2-1|TRBD2|few|TRBV5-1
CASRAGGGRSNEQFF
TGCGCCAGCCGCGCGGGGGGGGGGCGTTCAAATGAGCAGTTCTTC
>TRBJ2-7|TRBD2|many|TRBV28
CASKPGLATYEQYF
TGTGCCAGCAAACCCGGACTAGCCACCTACGAGCAGTACTTC